This T cell receptor (beta chain) comes out of a study of technical replicates of blood from a handful of donors. Sequencing was performed with immunoSEQ multiplex PCR; in TCRdb, only in-frame clones are kept and a portion is missing. The sample lists 65,000 to 95,000 clones, approximately 94% occurring once. The CDR3 is 12 residues long. V shed 6 bases and J shed 7 bases, with 13 bases lying between them. Germline lookup yields CDR1 SQVTM and CDR2 ANQGSEA. The V and J genes are TRBV29-1 and TRBJ2-1; D possibly corresponds to TRBD2 (6 bases). The TCR was taken from a human donor in good health. Sequenced material: T cells isolated from PBMCs. CDR3: CSVYGSRNEQFF. The CDR3 bases are TGCAGCGTATACGGGAGTCGAAATGAGCAGTTCTTC.